This T cell receptor (beta chain) derives from a study of blood T cells in healthy people across ages. Looking at the study overall: Template switching captured about one barcoded beta molecule per two T cells.

The study, taken as a whole, reports: Without sorted subsets, naive and antigen-experienced compartments could not be conclusively compared.

Primed by a sample-barcoded 5' primer and a J-beta primer mix, a second PCR proceeded for 7 to 11 cycles. Tagging of each cDNA molecule was performed by a template-switch adaptor with 12 random nucleotides. TCRdb recomputed calls from the 5' RACE reads with MiXCR, one row per CDR3 protein. The sample carries roughly 1.9 million distinct CDR3 sequences, roughly 43% recorded once. This clonotype occurred a few times. Its antigen is currently unknown. The CDR3 is 16 residues long. V was clipped by 1 base and J by 2 bases, with 12 bases between them. The material sequenced was blood. J is TRBJ1-5 and V is TRBV12-3 or TRBV12-4; D remains unclear. This TCR was sampled from a human donor in good health. The DNA of the CDR3 is TGTGCCAGCAGTTTAGAGGCGGGCGTGGGCAATCAGCCCCAGCATTTT. It translates to CASSLEAGVGNQPQHF.